Below are 32 T cell receptor beta chains sequenced from a single sample in a study of T cell repertoires in cytomegalovirus infection. MiXCR, run by TCRdb on the reads, gives a single entry per CDR3 protein. The sample comprises more than 50,000 distinct CDR3 sequences, around 30% of which are singletons, and about 73% rests with the top ten. For these TCRs, the target antigens are not known. The sample taken for sequencing was PBMCs, sequenced either directly or after in vitro stimulation (not recorded which). These TCRs come from a human donor in good health (CMV status not recorded). Some clones in this sample may be carry-over from other donors' samples.

There are a few counts of this clonotype. The chain couples TRBV19 to TRBJ2-7; the match to TRBD1 covers 7 bases. The CDR3 sequence is 13 residues long. Germline CDR1 is LNHDA and CDR2 is SQIVND (reference sequence). V lost 8 bases, J lost 2 bases, and 6 bases stayed unmatched. CDR3 sequence reads: CASLGTETYEQYF. In DNA, the CDR3 is TGTGCCAGTCTCGGGACAGAAACCTACGAGCAGTACTTC.

This clonotype has at least ten counts. J is TRBJ2-6 and V is TRBV6-5; D is uncertain. Between the trimmed V and J ends, which lost 1 base and 3 bases, there was a span of 7 bases. From germline, CDR1 is MNHEY and CDR2 SVGAGI. The CDR3 runs to 15 residues. The CDR3, as DNA: TGTGCCAGCAGTTACTTACGGAGTGGGGCCAACGTCCTGACTTTC. It specifies CASSYLRSGANVLTF.

This chain uses TRBV10-3 with TRBJ1-5; D is unresolved. Looked up from germline, CDR1 is ENHRY and CDR2 is SYGVKD. V was clipped by 0 bases and J by 0 bases, with 3 bases between them. The CDR3 totals 14 residues. CDR3 protein: CAISESRSNQPQHF. The CDR3 bases are TGTGCCATCAGTGAGTCTCGTAGCAATCAGCCCCAGCATTTT.

The V and J genes are TRBV19 and TRBJ2-1; a weak D match, TRBD2 (6 bases). From germline, CDR1 is LNHDA and CDR2 SQIVND (reference sequence). V lost 8 bases, J lost 0 bases, and 26 bases lay in between. The CDR3 covers 19 residues. The CDR3 sequence is CASSSFRDFWKSSYNEQFF. The CDR3, as DNA: TGTGCCAGTTCTAGCTTCCGGGACTTTTGGAAGAGCTCCTACAATGAGCAGTTCTTC.

The V and J genes are TRBV7-6 and TRBJ2-3; 8 nucleotides align to TRBD2. This CDR3 has 15 residues. CDR1 is SGHVS, CDR2 FNYEAQ, per germline. Losses at the gene ends were 1 base for V and 3 bases for J; bases not matched to a gene: 3. In DNA, the CDR3 is TGTGCCAGCAGCTTAGACGGGAGGGGAACAGATACGCAGTATTTT. It translates to CASSLDGRGTDTQYF.

The rearrangement links TRBV2 to TRBJ2-3; D is ambiguous. Trimming took off 7 bases at V and 5 bases at J, with 10 bases between the two ends. The germline CDR1 and CDR2 sequences are SNHLY and FYNNEI. The CDR3 totals 12 residues. CDR3 nucleotides: TGTGCCAGCACCGAAACTGGAGATACGCAGTATTTT. This gives the protein CASTETGDTQYF.

The chain joins TRBV19 to TRBJ2-3; 10 bases match TRBD1. The CDR3 is made up of 13 amino acids. Trimming at V came to 6 bases and at J to 7 bases, leaving 4 bases not matched to a gene. Germline CDR1 is LNHDA and CDR2 is SQIVND (reference sequence). DNA for the CDR3: TGTGCCAGTAGGACAGGGGGCTCTAATACGCAGTATTTT. Amino acid sequence: CASRTGGSNTQYF.

This clonotype was recorded once. The chain couples TRBV7-6 to TRBJ2-2; 11 bases align to TRBD2. This CDR3 comprises 19 residues. J lost 5 bases, V lost 1 base, and 12 bases had no gene match. Germline CDR1 SGHVS, CDR2 FNYEAQ. The chain's CDR3 is CASSLEASGRSDPTGELFF. The CDR3 coding sequence is TGTGCCAGCAGCTTAGAGGCTAGCGGGAGGTCAGACCCAACCGGGGAGCTGTTTTTT.

The sample holds many counts of this clonotype. The CDR3 DNA is TGTGCCAGCAGCCTGGGAAATGTCGGGACAGGGGGTCGCGAGCAGTACTTC. It codes for CASSLGNVGTGGREQYF. This rearrangement joins TRBV7-8 to TRBJ2-7, with 11 nucleotides matching TRBD1. Germline V gene lookup returns CDR1 SGHVS and CDR2 FQNEAQ. Trimming cost V 5 bases and J 6 bases; bases outside gene matches: 15. The CDR3 sequence is 17 residues long.

The chain carries TRBV20-1 and TRBJ1-2, with D perhaps TRBD1 (6 bases). V was clipped by 2 bases and J by 7 bases, with 17 bases between them. CDR3 length: 14 amino acids. Germline V gene sequence: CDR1 DFQATT, CDR2 SNEGSKA (reference sequence). This CDR3 reads CSARLLQGRFGYTF. For the CDR3, the DNA is TGCAGTGCTAGACTCCTTCAGGGGAGGTTTGGCTACACCTTC.

This sequence joins TRBV7-9 and TRBJ2-1; D is unclear. V lost 4 bases to trimming and J lost 1 base, with 2 bases between them. This CDR3 spans 12 amino acids. The germline V gene has CDR1 SEHNR and CDR2 FQNEAQ (reference sequence). Written as DNA, the CDR3 is TGTGCCAGCAGCTATTCCTACAATGAGCAGTTCTTC. Translating gives CASSYSYNEQFF.

This chain uses TRBV6-2 or TRBV6-3 with TRBJ2-7; D is unresolved. Trimming removed 6 bases at V and 1 base at J, with 7 bases between. Germline V CDR1 and CDR2: MNHEY, SVGEGT. This CDR3 region has 12 residues. CDR3 DNA sequence: TGTGCCAGCAGGGGGATGTCCTACGAGCAGTACTTC. This sequence encodes CASRGMSYEQYF.

This clonotype came up a few times. For the CDR3, the DNA is TGTGCCAGCAGTGTTCACCGGGGTAGAACCGGGGAGCTGTTTTTT. It encodes CASSVHRGRTGELFF. The V gene is TRBV6-6, the J gene TRBJ2-2, with D maybe TRBD2 (5 bases). The germline CDR1 and CDR2 sequences are MNHNY and SVGAGI (reference sequence). Trimming took 5 bases from V and 5 from J, leaving 15 bases between them. CDR3 size: 15 residues.

This CDR3 is CASSSSPRGFGYTF. Written as DNA, the CDR3 is TGTGCCAGCAGTTCATCCCCCAGGGGCTTCGGCTACACCTTC. This rearrangement joins TRBV27 to TRBJ1-2; a possible D gene is TRBD1 (6 bases). V lost 4 bases and J lost 8, with 17 bases in between. Germline V gene sequence: CDR1 MNHEY, CDR2 SMNVEV (reference sequence). This CDR3 is built from 14 residues.

This clonotype was detected many times. The V and J genes are TRBV5-1 and TRBJ2-2; the D is unclear. Germline CDR1 SGHRS, CDR2 YFSETQ. The V and J ends lost 1 base and 1 base respectively, with 8 bases between them. The CDR3 covers 15 residues. CDR3 amino acids: CASSLIRVNTGELFF. The CDR3 nucleotides are TGCGCCAGCAGCTTGATCAGAGTGAACACCGGGGAGCTGTTTTTT.

As regards this clonotype: This could be a read error, since a much larger clone is one nucleotide away. Because the CDR3 is missing its conserved closing phenylalanine or tryptophan, this is likely a read error. Here the CDR3 reads CASSLGGGGGDTQYL. In DNA form, the CDR3 reads TGTGCCAGCAGCTTAGGAGGGGGAGGTGGGGATACGCAGTATTTA. The J gene is TRBJ2-3, the V gene TRBV7-9, with D perhaps matching TRBD1 or TRBD2 (6 bases each). V gave up 1 base and J gave up 6 bases, with 14 bases separating them. The V gene's germline CDR1 is SEHNR and CDR2 FQNEAQ (reference sequence). The CDR3 extends over 15 amino acids.

This clonotype was counted between two and nine times. The chain combines TRBV19 with TRBJ2-5; 7 bases are shared with TRBD1. Germline V gene sequence: CDR1 LNHDA, CDR2 SQIVND (reference sequence). This CDR3 has 13 amino acids. Trimming removed 6 bases from V and 5 bases from J; junction bases left unmatched: 6. The CDR3 loop reads CASRRGGHETQYF. The CDR3 DNA sequence: TGTGCCAGTAGGCGAGGGGGCCACGAGACCCAGTACTTC.

J is TRBJ2-5 and V is TRBV2; 14 bases map to TRBD2. CDR1 SNHLY and CDR2 FYNNEI come from the germline V gene. The CDR3 has 15 residues. The V gene end was trimmed by 5 bases and the J gene end by 6 bases; junction bases not matched to a gene: 5. In DNA form, the CDR3 reads TGTGCCAGCAGTTCGGGACTAGCGGGAGCCCAGACCCAGTACTTC. It codes for CASSSGLAGAQTQYF.

The chain couples TRBV5-5 to TRBJ2-1, with D tentatively TRBD2 (7 bases). Germline values: CDR1 SGHKS, CDR2 YYEKEE (reference sequence). V was clipped by 0 bases and J by 5 bases, with 21 bases between them. The CDR3 consists of 18 residues. This CDR3 reads CASSLGVFRGGGNNEQFF. The CDR3 DNA is TGTGCCAGCAGCTTGGGGGTCTTCCGAGGGGGAGGGAACAATGAGCAGTTCTTC.

This rearrangement joins TRBV7-9 to TRBJ2-3; 9 bases agree with TRBD1. Trimming cost V 4 bases and J 1 base; bases outside gene matches: 3. The CDR3 covers 15 residues. CDR1 and CDR2 from the germline V gene are SEHNR and FQNEAQ (reference sequence). In nucleotides, the CDR3 is TGTGCCAGCAGCTCCTGGACAGGGGGCACAGATACGCAGTATTTT. This translates into CASSSWTGGTDTQYF.

The V call is TRBV19, the J call TRBJ2-1; D is perhaps TRBD2 (6 bases). V was cut by 6 bases and J by 0 bases, with 15 bases left in between. This CDR3 is 16 amino acids long. Germline loops: CDR1 LNHDA, CDR2 SQIVND (reference sequence). CDR3 sequence reads: CASSLLGRPSYNEQFF. DNA of the CDR3: TGTGCCAGTAGCTTGCTAGGGAGGCCCTCCTACAATGAGCAGTTCTTC.

V usage is TRBV5-6 and J usage is TRBJ2-1; D uncertain. V lost 3 bases, J lost 9 bases, and 16 bases lay in between. Looked up from germline, CDR1 is SGHDT and CDR2 is YYEEEE. There are 14 residues in the CDR3. DNA of the CDR3: TGTGCCAGCAGCTCACTCCGAGGTGCCCGTGAGCAGTTCTTC. It specifies CASSSLRGAREQFF.

The V gene is TRBV6-5, the J gene TRBJ1-1; no definite D call. The V gene's germline CDR1 is MNHEY and CDR2 SVGAGI. The V end lost 4 bases, the J end lost 2 bases, and 8 bases lay between the germline ends. This CDR3 comprises 13 residues. CDR3 nucleotide sequence: TGTGCCAGCAGTTTCGCAAGAAACACTGAAGCTTTCTTT. It is translated as CASSFARNTEAFF.

This clonotype has just a few counts. The V and J genes are TRBV5-1 and TRBJ2-1, with D possibly TRBD1 on 5 matching bases. CDR3 length equals 13 residues. V was shortened by 2 bases and J by 7 bases, with 10 bases between the two germline ends. Germline-derived CDR1 and CDR2 are SGHRS and YFSETQ. Here the CDR3 DNA reads TGCGCCAGCAGCTTATTTAAGGGGAATGAGCAGTTCTTC. It specifies CASSLFKGNEQFF.

V is TRBV28 and J is TRBJ2-3; D unclear. The germline CDR1 and CDR2 sequences are MDHEN and SYDVKM. This CDR3 contains 12 residues. The V end was cut by 7 bases, the J end by 1 base, with 6 bases between. The CDR3 DNA is TGTGCCAGCAAGGAAGGCACAGATACGCAGTATTTT. Its translation is CASKEGTDTQYF. The entire variable domain, with the rest obtained from reference TRBV28 and TRBJ2-3, is as follows: DVKVTQSSRYLVKRTGEKVFLECVQDMDHENMFWYRQDPGLGLRLIYFSYDVKMKEKGDIPEGYSVSREKKERFSLILESASTNQTSMYLCASKEGTDTQYFGPGTRLTVL.

V gene TRBV28 combines with J gene TRBJ2-1; possibly TRBD2 for D (5 bases). Trimming took 6 bases from V and 15 from J, leaving 21 bases between them. CDR1 is MDHEN and CDR2 is SYDVKM in the germline V gene. This CDR3 is built from 13 residues. The DNA for the CDR3 is TGTGCCAGCAGCCACACCCGGGATCTGATATCGTTCTTC. It encodes CASSHTRDLISFF. Combining the CDR3 with reference TRBV28 and TRBJ2-1 gives the whole variable domain DVKVTQSSRYLVKRTGEKVFLECVQDMDHENMFWYRQDPGLGLRLIYFSYDVKMKEKGDIPEGYSVSREKKERFSLILESASTNQTSMYLCASSHTRDLISFFGPGTRLTVL.

At least ten counts were recorded for this clonotype. The chain is built from TRBV12-3 or TRBV12-4 and TRBJ1-4; possibly TRBD1 for D (6 bases). With 6 bases removed from V and 7 bases from J, the gap between germline ends came to 21 bases. The CDR3 covers 16 residues. The CDR3 loop reads CASSPGGQGIGEKLFF. The CDR3 nucleotides are TGTGCCAGCAGCCCCGGGGGGCAGGGAATTGGTGAAAAACTGTTTTTT.

The chain links TRBV2 to TRBJ2-7; a possible D gene is TRBD2 (6 bases). Germline V lookup: CDR1 SNHLY, CDR2 FYNNEI. The CDR3 runs 14 residues. The V end lost 3 bases, the J end lost 4 bases, and 13 bases lay between the germline ends. CDR3 amino acids: CASSDGGRLYEQYF. DNA for the CDR3: TGTGCCAGCAGTGACGGGGGAAGACTATACGAGCAGTACTTC.

Of note for this clonotype: A much larger clone lies one base from this, so it may be a read error. The rearrangement links TRBV7-8 to TRBJ2-3; no definite D call. This CDR3 contains 13 residues. The germline gives CDR1 SGHVS, CDR2 FQNEAQ. Trimming took off 2 bases at V and 8 bases at J, with 11 bases between the two ends. The CDR3 bases are TGTGCCAGCAGCTTAATGGGTATGGTTACGCAGTATTTT. Its translation is CASSLMGMVTQYF.

This clonotype was seen ten or more times. The rearrangement joins TRBV7-2 to TRBJ1-2; no clear D gene. V lost 2 bases, J lost 5 bases, and 6 bases lay in between. CDR1 SGHTA and CDR2 FQGNSA come from the germline V gene. This CDR3 comprises 12 residues. The chain's CDR3 is CASSLTRYGYTF. The DNA of the CDR3 is TGTGCCAGCAGCTTAACACGATATGGCTACACCTTC.

V is TRBV10-3 and J is TRBJ2-2; TRBD2 matches 9 bases. With V trimmed by 6 bases and J by 3 bases, 5 bases remained unmatched. The CDR3 contains 15 residues. CDR1 ENHRY and CDR2 SYGVKD come from the germline V gene. The CDR3 region has the DNA TGTGCCATCAGCGGGAGCGGGGGGCACACCGGGGAGCTGTTTTTT. It is translated as CAISGSGGHTGELFF.

This chain joins TRBV2 and TRBJ1-4, with D possibly matching TRBD1 (6 bases). This CDR3 comprises 14 residues. The V and J ends lost 5 bases and 8 bases respectively, with 15 bases between them. CDR1 and CDR2 (germline): SNHLY, FYNNEI. The CDR3 sequence: CASSPPGDWEKLFF. The DNA of the CDR3 is TGTGCCAGCAGTCCACCAGGGGATTGGGAAAAACTGTTTTTT. Variable domain in full (rest from reference TRBV2 and TRBJ1-4): EPEVTQTPSHQVTQMGQEVILRCVPISNHLYFYWYRQILGQKVEFLVSFYNNEISEKSEIFDDQFSVERPDGSNFTLKIRSTKLEDSAMYFCASSPPGDWEKLFFGSGTQLSVL.